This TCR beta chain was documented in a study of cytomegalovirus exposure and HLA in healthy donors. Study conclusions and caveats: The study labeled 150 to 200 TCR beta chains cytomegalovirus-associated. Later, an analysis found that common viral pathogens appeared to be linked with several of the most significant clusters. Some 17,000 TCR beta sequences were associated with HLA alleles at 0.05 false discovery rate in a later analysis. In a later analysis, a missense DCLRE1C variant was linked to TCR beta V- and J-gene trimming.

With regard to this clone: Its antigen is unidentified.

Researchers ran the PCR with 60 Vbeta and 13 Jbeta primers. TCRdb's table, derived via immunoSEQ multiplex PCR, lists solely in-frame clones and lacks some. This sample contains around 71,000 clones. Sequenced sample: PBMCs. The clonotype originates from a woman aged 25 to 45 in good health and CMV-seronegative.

CDR3 region: CAWSAPGTGGARAFF. The CDR3 nucleotides read TGTGCCTGGAGTGCCCCCGGGACAGGGGGCGCGAGGGCTTTCTTT. The chain employs TRBV30 and TRBJ1-1, with 12 bases fitting TRBD1. CDR3 length: 15 residues. Trimming cost V 1 base and J 11 bases; bases outside gene matches: 11. Germline lookup yields CDR1 GTSNPN and CDR2 SVGIG (reference sequence).